This T cell receptor (beta chain) was observed in a study of cytotoxic CD8 clonotypes in ibrutinib-treated CLL (dated by TCRdb to about 2021). General notes on the study: In this cohort, about 15 patients were treatment-naive and roughly ten were relapsed/refractory, while under 18 had unmutated IGHV. Responses were partial in around 25 patients and complete in 2; after median roughly 69 months follow-up, around 15 stayed in remission and some twelve progressed. The response samples were drawn at a median of around eleven months into treatment, with a range of roughly 6 to 36 months. Samples averaged about 260,000 productive templates and just under 95,000 productive rearrangements. Longitudinal samples were available for about 30% of the 86 trial participants. Cryopreserved peripheral blood mononuclear cells were obtained before treatment, at response, and at either sustained remission or disease progression. Patients were still on ibrutinib when every remission and progressive disease sample was collected.

This clone has more than one count but fewer than ten. Its antigen has not been determined. Base quality data are lacking; no much larger clone is found one base away. Taken with the paper, the label for time point translates to: around 25 months on ibrutinib. For TCR beta library preparation, roughly 2 micrograms of genomic DNA were extracted from the cryopreserved PBMCs. High-throughput TCR beta sequencing was performed on longitudinal blood samples from CLL patients receiving ibrutinib monotherapy. The patients took part in an open-label, single-center phase 2 trial of ibrutinib monotherapy. Each clonotype received, on average, approximately 9.9x coverage in deep resolution sequencing performed on a MiSeq, where the target depth lay between 1 in 1 million and 1 in 200,000 T cells. The immunoSEQ hsTCRB Kit was used to generate the TCR beta libraries. In the original analysis: Data were analyzed with ImmunoSEQ Data Assistant and ImmunoSEQ Analyzer, with V, D and J genes assigned per IMGT definitions. Clonality was computed as one minus normalized Shannon entropy of productive rearrangement frequencies, ranging from 0 to 1. Only overrepresented clonotypes making up at least 0.05% of each patient's repertoire were included in the public clonotype analysis. Repertoires from some 13 age-matched healthy donors in immuneACCESS were used as clonality controls. TCRdb retrieved this table from immuneACCESS and kept in-frame rearrangements only. Not all clones are present; in checked studies, unresolved V genes account for under half, and no reason is known for the remainder. V and J calls and clone size are given by that table; D and trimming were obtained from the DNA. This sample holds 150,000 to 250,000 clones; over 60% were observed only once. Together, the top ten hold 13% of the sample.

On the study overall, not on this receptor specifically: Sampling times were not matched between sustained-remission and progressing patients, and lymph node repertoires were not studied. Baseline clonality was found to be higher than that of age-matched healthy donors and was strongly correlated with circulating CD8+ T-cell counts. Public clonotypes were rare and either shrank or stayed stable during treatment, and the rise in clonality at ibrutinib response reflected expansion of private clonotypes. At ibrutinib response clonality went up, during sustained remission it held steady, and at progression it dropped back toward baseline.

Based on the germline V gene, the CDR1 and CDR2 sequences are ENHRY and SYGVKD. From its cysteine to its phenylalanine, the CDR3 spans 15 amino acids. The retained sequence is limited to the CDR3, 45 bases, with the frame set at the first base. At the junction V is shortened by 0 bases and J by 7 bases; bases outside the gene matches: 7. The sequencing used PBMCs, collected after 24 months of ibrutinib treatment. The receptor's source is a human donor with chronic lymphocytic leukemia. The rearranged segments are TRBV10-3 and TRBJ2-3; the central 7 bases match TRBD2. The CDR3 sequence is CAISESGEGRNTQYF. The nucleotide sequence is TGTGCCATCAGTGAGTCGGGGGAGGGCCGAAATACGCAGTATTTT.